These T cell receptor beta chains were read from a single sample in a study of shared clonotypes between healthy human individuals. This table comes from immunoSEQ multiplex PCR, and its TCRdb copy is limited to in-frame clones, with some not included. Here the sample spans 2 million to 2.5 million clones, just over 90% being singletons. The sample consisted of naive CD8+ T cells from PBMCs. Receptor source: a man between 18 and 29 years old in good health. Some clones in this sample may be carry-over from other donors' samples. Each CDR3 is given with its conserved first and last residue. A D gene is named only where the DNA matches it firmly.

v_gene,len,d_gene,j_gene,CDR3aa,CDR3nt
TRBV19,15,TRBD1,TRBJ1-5,CASSMPDRANQPQHF,TGTGCCAGTAGTATGCCGGACAGGGCCAATCAGCCCCAGCATTTT
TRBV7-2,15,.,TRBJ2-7,CASSLGRDLTYEQYF,TGTGCCAGCAGCTTAGGGCGGGACCTCACCTACGAGCAGTACTTC
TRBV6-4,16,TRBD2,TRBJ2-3,CASSPLAGRGTDTQYF,TGTGCCAGCAGCCCCTTAGCGGGACGGGGCACAGATACGCAGTATTTT
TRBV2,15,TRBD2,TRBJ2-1,CASSHTSGRDNEQFF,TGTGCCAGCAGCCACACTAGCGGGAGGGACAATGAGCAGTTCTTC
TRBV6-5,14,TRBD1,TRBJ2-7,CASSYSQGVGEQYF,TGTGCCAGCAGTTACTCGCAGGGGGTGGGCGAGCAGTACTTC
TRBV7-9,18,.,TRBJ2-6,CASSLGQGILPGANVLTF,TGTGCCAGCAGCCTAGGGCAGGGTATCCTGCCTGGGGCCAACGTCCTGACTTTC
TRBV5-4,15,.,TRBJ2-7,CASSPWGTSTYEQYF,TGTGCCAGCAGCCCGTGGGGGACCTCCACCTACGAGCAGTACTTC
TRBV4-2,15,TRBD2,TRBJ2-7,CASSQASGRAYEQYF,TGTGCCAGCAGCCAAGCTAGCGGGAGGGCCTACGAGCAGTACTTC
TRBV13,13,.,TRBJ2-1,CASSSGTPNEQFF,TGTGCCAGCAGCTCCGGGACGCCGAATGAGCAGTTCTTC
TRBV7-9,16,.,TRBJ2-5,CASSEGGGGLQETQYF,TGTGCCAGCAGCGAAGGGGGAGGGGGATTACAAGAGACCCAGTACTTC
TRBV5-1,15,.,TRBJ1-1,CASSLTSAMNTEAFF,TGCGCCAGCAGCTTAACTTCAGCCATGAACACTGAAGCTTTCTTT
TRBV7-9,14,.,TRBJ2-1,CASSPGPGGNEQFF,TGTGCCAGCAGCCCGGGACCCGGGGGCAATGAGCAGTTCTTC
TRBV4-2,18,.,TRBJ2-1,CASSQEVGVRTSYNEQFF,TGTGCCAGCAGCCAAGAGGTCGGCGTCCGCACATCCTACAATGAGCAGTTCTTC
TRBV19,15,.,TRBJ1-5,CASTAGLTSNQPQHF,TGTGCCAGTACCGCGGGACTGACTAGCAATCAGCCCCAGCATTTT
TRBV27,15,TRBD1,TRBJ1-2,CATRDRDHSNYGYTF,TGTGCCACCCGGGACAGGGACCACTCTAACTATGGCTACACCTTC
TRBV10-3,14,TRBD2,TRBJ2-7,CAISDTGGSYEQYF,TGTGCCATCAGTGACACGGGAGGGTCCTACGAGCAGTACTTC
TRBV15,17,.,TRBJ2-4,CATSRGDTLLAKNIQYF,TGTGCCACCAGCAGAGGGGACACCCTGTTGGCCAAAAACATTCAGTACTTC
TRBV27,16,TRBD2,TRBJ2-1,CASSPSAGEVLNEQFF,TGTGCCAGCAGTCCCTCGGCGGGAGAGGTTTTGAATGAGCAGTTCTTC
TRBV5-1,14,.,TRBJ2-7,CASSLVGSLVEQYF,TGCGCCAGCAGCTTGGTAGGCTCCCTGGTGGAGCAGTACTTC
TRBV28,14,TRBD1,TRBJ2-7,CASQNPGQGHEQYF,TGTGCCAGCCAAAATCCGGGACAGGGGCACGAGCAGTACTTC
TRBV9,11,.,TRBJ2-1,CASSPGREQFF,TGTGCCAGCAGCCCTGGTCGAGAGCAGTTCTTC
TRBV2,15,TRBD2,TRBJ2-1,CASSETSGRNNEQFF,TGTGCCAGCAGTGAAACTAGCGGGAGAAACAATGAGCAGTTCTTC
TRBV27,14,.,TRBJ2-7,CASSLSSLLDEQYF,TGTGCCAGCAGTTTATCCAGTTTACTCGACGAGCAGTACTTC
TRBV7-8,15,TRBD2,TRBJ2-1,CASSWWERENNEQFF,TGTGCCAGCAGCTGGTGGGAGCGGGAGAACAATGAGCAGTTCTTC
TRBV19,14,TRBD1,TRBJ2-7,CASSIGQGGYEQYF,TGTGCCAGTTCAATAGGACAGGGAGGCTACGAGCAGTACTTC
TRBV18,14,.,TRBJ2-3,CASSLGVGTDTQYF,TGTGCCAGCTCACTCGGGGTGGGGACAGATACGCAGTATTTT